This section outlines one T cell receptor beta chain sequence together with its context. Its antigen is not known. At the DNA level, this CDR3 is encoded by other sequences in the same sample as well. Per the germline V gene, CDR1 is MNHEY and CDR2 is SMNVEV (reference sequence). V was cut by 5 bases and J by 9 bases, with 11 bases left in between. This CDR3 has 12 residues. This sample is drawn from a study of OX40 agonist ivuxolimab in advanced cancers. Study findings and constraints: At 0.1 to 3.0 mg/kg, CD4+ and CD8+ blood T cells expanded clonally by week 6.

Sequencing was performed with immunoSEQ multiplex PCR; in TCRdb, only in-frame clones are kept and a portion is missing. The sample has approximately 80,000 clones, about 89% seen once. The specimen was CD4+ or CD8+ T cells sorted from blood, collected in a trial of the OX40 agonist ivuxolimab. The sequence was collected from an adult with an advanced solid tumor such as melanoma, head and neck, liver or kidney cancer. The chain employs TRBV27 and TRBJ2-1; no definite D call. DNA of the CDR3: TGTGCCAGCAGTCCAAGACTGGGTGAGCAGTTCTTC. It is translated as CASSPRLGEQFF.